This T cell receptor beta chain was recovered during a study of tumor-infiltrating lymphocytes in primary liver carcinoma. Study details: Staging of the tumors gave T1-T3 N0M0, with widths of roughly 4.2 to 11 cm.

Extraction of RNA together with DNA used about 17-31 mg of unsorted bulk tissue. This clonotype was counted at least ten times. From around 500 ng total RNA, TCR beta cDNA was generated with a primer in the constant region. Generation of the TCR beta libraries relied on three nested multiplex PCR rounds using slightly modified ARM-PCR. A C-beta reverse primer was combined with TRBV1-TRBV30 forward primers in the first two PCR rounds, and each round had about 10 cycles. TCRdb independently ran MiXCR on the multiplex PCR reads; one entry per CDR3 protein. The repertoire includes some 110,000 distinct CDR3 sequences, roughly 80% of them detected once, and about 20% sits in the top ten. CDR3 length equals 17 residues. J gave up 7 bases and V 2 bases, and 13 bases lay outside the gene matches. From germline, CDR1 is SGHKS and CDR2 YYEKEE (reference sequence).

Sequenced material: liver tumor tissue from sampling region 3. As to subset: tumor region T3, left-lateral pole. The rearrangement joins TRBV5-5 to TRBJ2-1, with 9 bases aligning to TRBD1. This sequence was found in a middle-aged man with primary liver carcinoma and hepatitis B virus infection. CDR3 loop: CASSLHVDRGLGNEQFF. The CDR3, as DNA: TGTGCCAGCAGCTTACACGTGGACAGGGGCCTTGGTAATGAGCAGTTCTTC.